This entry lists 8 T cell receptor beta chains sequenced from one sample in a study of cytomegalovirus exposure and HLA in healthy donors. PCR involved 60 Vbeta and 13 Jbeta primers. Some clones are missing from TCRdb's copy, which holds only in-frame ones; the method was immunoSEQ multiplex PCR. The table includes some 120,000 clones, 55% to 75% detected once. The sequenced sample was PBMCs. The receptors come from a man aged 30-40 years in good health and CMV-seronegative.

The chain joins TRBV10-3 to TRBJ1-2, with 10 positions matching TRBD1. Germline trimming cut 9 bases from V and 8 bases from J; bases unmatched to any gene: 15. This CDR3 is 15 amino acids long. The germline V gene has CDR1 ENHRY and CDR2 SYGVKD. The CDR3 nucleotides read TGTGCCATATCGACCGTCGGGACAGGGGAAGGAGGCTACACCTTC. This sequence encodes CAISTVGTGEGGYTF.

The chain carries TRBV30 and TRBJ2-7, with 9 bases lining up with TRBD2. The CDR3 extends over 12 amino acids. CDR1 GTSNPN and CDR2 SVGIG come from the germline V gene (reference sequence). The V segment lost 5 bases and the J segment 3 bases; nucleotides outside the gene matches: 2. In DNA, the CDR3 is TGTGCCTGGGGGACTAGCAACTACGAGCAGTACTTC. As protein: CAWGTSNYEQYF.

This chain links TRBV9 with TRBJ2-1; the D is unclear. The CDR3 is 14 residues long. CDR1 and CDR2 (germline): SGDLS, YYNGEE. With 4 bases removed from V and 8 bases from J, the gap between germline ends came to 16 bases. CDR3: CASSPLSYIDEQFF. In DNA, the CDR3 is TGTGCCAGCAGCCCCCTGTCGTACATCGATGAGCAGTTCTTC.

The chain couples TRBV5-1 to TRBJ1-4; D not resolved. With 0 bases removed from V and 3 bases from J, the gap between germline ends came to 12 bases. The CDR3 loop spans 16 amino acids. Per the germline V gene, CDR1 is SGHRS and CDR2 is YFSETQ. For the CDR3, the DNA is TGCGCCAGCAGCTTGGACCCCCCCTCGGCTAATGAAAAACTGTTTTTT. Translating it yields CASSLDPPSANEKLFF.

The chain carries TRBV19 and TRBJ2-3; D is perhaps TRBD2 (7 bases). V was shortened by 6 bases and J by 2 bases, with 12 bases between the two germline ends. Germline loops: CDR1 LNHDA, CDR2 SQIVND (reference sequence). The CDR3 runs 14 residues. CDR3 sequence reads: CASSGGPSTDTQYF. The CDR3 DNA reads TGTGCCAGTAGCGGGGGGCCGTCCACAGATACGCAGTATTTT.

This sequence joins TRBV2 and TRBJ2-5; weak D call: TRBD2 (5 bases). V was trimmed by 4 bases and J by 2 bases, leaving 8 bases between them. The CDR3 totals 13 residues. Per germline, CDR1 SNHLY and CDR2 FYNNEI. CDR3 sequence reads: CASSVEGQETQYF. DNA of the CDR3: TGTGCCAGCAGTGTTGAGGGTCAAGAGACCCAGTACTTC. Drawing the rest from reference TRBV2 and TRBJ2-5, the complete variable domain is EPEVTQTPSHQVTQMGQEVILRCVPISNHLYFYWYRQILGQKVEFLVSFYNNEISEKSEIFDDQFSVERPDGSNFTLKIRSTKLEDSAMYFCASSVEGQETQYFGPGTRLLVL.

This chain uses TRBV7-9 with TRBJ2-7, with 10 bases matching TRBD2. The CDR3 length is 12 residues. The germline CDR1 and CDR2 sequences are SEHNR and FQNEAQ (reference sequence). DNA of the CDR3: TGTGGGCAGCGGGGGGGGGACTACGAGCAGTACTTC. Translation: CGQRGGDYEQYF.

The CDR3 DNA sequence: TGTGCCAGCAGCGACCTGCCTCCGGGACTAGCGTACGAGCAGTACTTC. It specifies CASSDLPPGLAYEQYF. The rearrangement joins TRBV27 to TRBJ2-7; 10 bases fit TRBD2. J was trimmed by 4 bases and V by 6 bases; bases with no gene match: 12. CDR1 is MNHEY, CDR2 SMNVEV, per germline (reference sequence). The CDR3 runs 16 residues.